Following are 27 T cell receptor beta chains from one sample sequenced in a study of OX40 agonist ivuxolimab in advanced cancers. Sequencing was performed with immunoSEQ multiplex PCR; in TCRdb, only in-frame clones are kept and a portion is missing. The sample holds some 96,000 clones, over 75% seen once. Sequenced here: CD4+ or CD8+ T cells sorted from blood, sampled in a trial of the OX40 agonist ivuxolimab. These receptor sequences come from an adult with an advanced solid tumor such as melanoma, head and neck, liver or kidney cancer.

CDR3 sequence: CASSLGVGQGYYEQYF. CDR3 bases: TGTGCCAGCAGCCTAGGCGTGGGACAGGGCTACTACGAGCAGTACTTC. The chain uses TRBV7-8 and TRBJ2-7, with 9 bases lining up with TRBD1. The CDR3 is 16 amino acids. Per the germline V gene, CDR1 is SGHVS and CDR2 is FQNEAQ. Unmatched junction bases numbered 11, after V lost 5 bases and J lost 3 bases.

The chain joins TRBV30 to TRBJ1-1; unclear D gene. The CDR3 spans 14 residues. Germline CDR1 GTSNPN, CDR2 SVGIG (reference sequence). The V end was cut by 4 bases, the J end by 1 base, with 13 bases between. This CDR3 is CAWTRLAWNTEAFF. The CDR3 coding sequence is TGTGCCTGGACCCGATTGGCCTGGAACACTGAAGCTTTCTTT.

The rearrangement links TRBV15 to TRBJ1-3; possible D gene TRBD1, 6 bases. Trimming removed 4 bases at V and 2 bases at J, with 12 bases between. This CDR3 contains 15 residues. Per germline, CDR1 LNHNV and CDR2 YYDKDF (reference sequence). The CDR3: CATSKDRTPGNTIYF. CDR3 nucleotide sequence: TGTGCCACCAGCAAAGACAGGACCCCTGGAAACACCATATATTTT.

This chain links TRBV7-9 with TRBJ2-7, with 8 positions matching TRBD1. The germline gives CDR1 SEHNR, CDR2 FQNEAQ (reference sequence). Trimming cost V 3 bases and J 8 bases; bases outside gene matches: 6. This CDR3 has 13 residues. The CDR3: CASSFQGAPKQYF. CDR3 nucleotides: TGTGCCAGCAGCTTTCAGGGGGCCCCCAAGCAGTACTTC.

The chain carries TRBV30 and TRBJ1-3; 8 bases align to TRBD1. The CDR3 covers 14 residues. Germline V gene lookup returns CDR1 GTSNPN and CDR2 SVGIG (reference sequence). Trimming removed 0 bases from V and 6 bases from J; junction bases left unmatched: 4. The CDR3: CAWSVRTGQNTIYF. CDR3 coding DNA: TGTGCCTGGAGTGTGCGGACAGGGCAAAACACCATATATTTT.

The chain combines TRBV7-6 with TRBJ2-1; perhaps TRBD2 as D (6 bases). The CDR3 runs to 17 residues. CDR1 is SGHVS and CDR2 is FNYEAQ in the germline V gene. Trimming stripped 6 bases from V and 4 bases from J, with 22 bases between. CDR3 protein: CASSPVSLAPDYNEQFF. The DNA for the CDR3 is TGTGCCAGCAGTCCTGTCTCCCTAGCGCCGGATTACAATGAGCAGTTCTTC.

The V call is TRBV7-9, the J call TRBJ1-1; D ambiguous. Germline V CDR1 and CDR2: SEHNR, FQNEAQ (reference sequence). The CDR3 sequence is 12 residues long. V lost 3 bases and J 4 bases, leaving 6 bases between the germline ends. CDR3 region: CASSFSGTEAFF. The CDR3 coding sequence is TGTGCCAGCAGCTTTTCAGGCACTGAAGCTTTCTTT.

V gene TRBV13 combines with J gene TRBJ2-3; 15 bases map to TRBD2. The CDR3 contains 19 residues. The ends lost 6 bases at V and 5 bases at J; junction bases unmatched: 15. Germline CDR1 reads PRHDT; CDR2 reads FYEKMQ (reference sequence). CDR3 DNA sequence: TGTGCCAGCAGTCCGCGGACTAGCGGGAGGGCCGGTTCTAAAGATACGCAGTATTTT. Its protein product is CASSPRTSGRAGSKDTQYF.

The chain combines TRBV27 with TRBJ2-3; 9 bases line up with TRBD2. The CDR3 runs 14 residues. The trim removed 7 bases at V and 14 bases at J, leaving 16 bases unmatched. Germline V gene data show CDR1 as MNHEY and CDR2 as SMNVEV (reference sequence). The CDR3, as DNA: TGTGCCAGCACCATAGACGGGACTAGCCGCATTTGGTATTTT. Residues: CASTIDGTSRIWYF.

The rearrangement links TRBV9 to TRBJ2-1; 10 nucleotides line up with TRBD2. Trimming took 4 bases from V and 3 from J; bases not matched to a gene: 13. Germline lookup yields CDR1 SGDLS and CDR2 YYNGEE. The CDR3 is made up of 18 amino acids. The CDR3, as DNA: TGTGCCAGCAGCCCCAGGGGGCTAGCGGGGGATCTCTACAATGAGCAGTTCTTC. Its protein product is CASSPRGLAGDLYNEQFF.

The CDR3 protein is CASSLVGYEQYF. CDR3 nucleotide sequence: TGTGCCAGCAGCTTGGTGGGTTACGAGCAGTACTTC. The rearrangement uses TRBV5-4 and TRBJ2-7; D remains unclear. The CDR3 sequence is 12 residues long. Germline lookup yields CDR1 SGHNT and CDR2 YYREEE (reference sequence). V was cut by 0 bases and J by 4 bases, with 5 bases left in between.

The chain employs TRBV29-1 and TRBJ2-7, with a possible D match to TRBD2 (6 bases). V gave up 1 base and J gave up 0 bases, with 10 bases separating them. The CDR3 length is 14 residues. Germline V lookup: CDR1 SQVTM, CDR2 ANQGSEA. CDR3 DNA sequence: TGCAGCGTTGAAGTTGGTAGCGGCTCCTACGAGCAGTACTTC. Translation: CSVEVGSGSYEQYF.

CDR3 residues: CASKRDRGDYGYTF. As DNA, the CDR3 is TGTGCCAGCAAGAGGGACAGGGGTGACTATGGCTACACCTTC. This chain links TRBV6-6 with TRBJ1-2, with 10 bases fitting TRBD1. There are 14 residues in the CDR3. Per the germline V gene, CDR1 is MNHNY and CDR2 is SVGAGI (reference sequence). V gave up 7 bases and J gave up 3 bases; unmatched junction bases: 5.

The table lists this clone with a count of one. The chain uses TRBV19 and TRBJ2-3, with a weak D call TRBD1 (7 bases). Deletions cut 9 bases from V and 0 bases from J, with 19 bases between. The CDR3 runs 16 residues. CDR1 is LNHDA, CDR2 SQIVND, per germline (reference sequence). CDR3 nucleotide sequence: TGTGCCAGCAAACGTCAGGGGGGATCTAGCACAGATACGCAGTATTTT. Protein product: CASKRQGGSSTDTQYF.

The rearrangement links TRBV27 to TRBJ1-5; D gene uncertain. The V end lost 3 bases, the J end lost 9 bases, and 12 bases lay between the germline ends. This CDR3 is built from 13 residues. Germline-derived CDR1 and CDR2 are MNHEY and SMNVEV (reference sequence). CDR3 in DNA: TGTGCCAGCAGTTTCTCACTGGGTTTGCCCCAGCATTTT. Its translation is CASSFSLGLPQHF.

The V gene is TRBV5-1, the J gene TRBJ1-2; 9 bases fit TRBD1. V lost 5 bases to trimming and J lost 5 bases; unmatched junction nucleotides: 4. The CDR3 totals 13 residues. Germline lookup yields CDR1 SGHRS and CDR2 YFSETQ. The CDR3: CASSATGGYGYTF. In nucleotides, the CDR3 is TGCGCCAGCAGTGCGACAGGGGGATATGGCTACACCTTC. Variable domain in full (rest from reference TRBV5-1 and TRBJ1-2): KAGVTQTPRYLIKTRGQQVTLSCSPISGHRSVSWYQQTPGQGLQFLFEYFSETQRNKGNFPGRFSGRQFSNSRSEMNVSTLELGDSALYLCASSATGGYGYTFGSGTRLTVV.

The chain couples TRBV4-1 to TRBJ2-2; D is undetermined. Germline values: CDR1 MGHRA, CDR2 YSYEKL. V was clipped by 3 bases and J by 4 bases, with 15 bases between them. CDR3 length equals 16 residues. DNA of the CDR3: TGCGCCAGCAGCCACCCCGCCGGCTATAGCACCGGGGAGCTGTTTTTT. Protein: CASSHPAGYSTGELFF.

This chain joins TRBV5-4 and TRBJ2-1, with TRBD2 matching over 13 bases. V lost 1 base, J lost 5 bases, and 0 bases stayed unmatched. The CDR3 is made up of 15 amino acids. The germline gives CDR1 SGHNT, CDR2 YYREEE (reference sequence). DNA for the CDR3: TGTGCCAGCAGCTTGACTAGCGGGAGGGACAATGAGCAGTTCTTC. This encodes CASSLTSGRDNEQFF.

The V call is TRBV11-2, the J call TRBJ2-3; 9 positions match TRBD1. CDR1 is SGHAT and CDR2 is FQNNGV in the germline V gene. This CDR3 comprises 15 residues. The junction had 9 bases not matched to a gene; V was cut back by 5 bases and J by 6 bases. The CDR3 here is CASSPGDRVLDTQYF. Here the CDR3 DNA reads TGTGCCAGCAGCCCGGGGGACAGGGTCCTTGATACGCAGTATTTT.

The chain joins TRBV7-3 to TRBJ1-5, with 7 bases identical to TRBD1. V lost 2 bases to trimming and J lost 4 bases; unmatched junction nucleotides: 5. The germline V gene encodes CDR1 SGHTA and CDR2 FQGTGA. The CDR3 runs 15 residues. CDR3 DNA sequence: TGTGCCAGCAGCTTATCCGCAGGGGGGAATCAGCCCCAGCATTTT. Translating it yields CASSLSAGGNQPQHF.

This sequence joins TRBV9 and TRBJ1-3; D is perhaps TRBD1 (5 bases). CDR1 is SGDLS, CDR2 YYNGEE, per germline. The V and J ends lost 1 base and 4 bases respectively, with 15 bases between them. This CDR3 comprises 16 residues. The CDR3 nucleotides read TGTGCCAGCAGCGTATCGGTGGGGGGAGCGGGAAACACCATATATTTT. Translation gives CASSVSVGGAGNTIYF.

The sample holds one count of this clone. The chain carries TRBV19 and TRBJ2-7; 11 bases agree with TRBD1. The CDR3 is 15 amino acids. V was clipped by 1 base and J by 3 bases; unmatched bases: 2. From germline, CDR1 is LNHDA and CDR2 SQIVND (reference sequence). The CDR3 here is CASSIVGQGGYEQYF. CDR3 DNA sequence: TGTGCCAGTAGTATAGTGGGACAGGGGGGCTACGAGCAGTACTTC.

The chain couples TRBV9 to TRBJ2-7, with 9 bases identical to TRBD2. There are 15 residues in the CDR3. Germline values: CDR1 SGDLS, CDR2 YYNGEE. The trim removed 5 bases at V and 7 bases at J, leaving 13 bases unmatched. This chain's CDR3 is CASSVDSGSLGEQYF. CDR3 in DNA: TGTGCCAGCAGTGTCGATAGCGGGAGTTTAGGTGAGCAGTACTTC.

This clone has a single count. The chain couples TRBV27 to TRBJ2-7; TRBD1 agrees at 10 bases. Germline CDR1 and CDR2: MNHEY and SMNVEV (reference sequence). The CDR3 has 16 residues. V gave up 0 bases and J gave up 12 bases; unmatched junction bases: 14. The CDR3 nucleotides are TGTGCCAGCAGTTTATCGGGCGGACAGGGGGTTCTCCCTCGGTACTTC. This gives the protein CASSLSGGQGVLPRYF.

V is TRBV19 and J is TRBJ1-5; 7 bases align to TRBD1. CDR3 size: 14 residues. Germline CDR1 reads LNHDA; CDR2 reads SQIVND (reference sequence). The junction had 4 bases not matched to a gene; V was cut back by 7 bases and J by 1 base. The CDR3 loop is CASNSRGSNQPQHF. The CDR3 coding sequence is TGTGCCAGTAATTCCAGGGGGAGCAATCAGCCCCAGCATTTT.

This clone is a singleton in its sample. This sequence joins TRBV9 and TRBJ2-3, with 14 positions matching TRBD2. The V gene's germline CDR1 is SGDLS and CDR2 YYNGEE. V shed 0 bases and J 5 bases; nucleotides not matched to a gene: 5. This CDR3 spans 17 amino acids. CDR3 in amino acids: CASSVVGTSGSQDTQYF. The CDR3 nucleotides are TGTGCCAGCAGCGTAGTAGGGACTAGCGGGAGTCAAGATACGCAGTATTTT.

The count of this clone is one. The chain links TRBV19 to TRBJ2-1; the D is unclear. Germline V gene data show CDR1 as LNHDA and CDR2 as SQIVND (reference sequence). There are 13 residues in the CDR3. Trimming stripped 9 bases from V and 4 bases from J, with 13 bases between. DNA of the CDR3: TGTGCCAGCATCGGACCCCGGTACAATGAGCAGTTCTTC. Its translation: CASIGPRYNEQFF.